This T cell receptor beta chain was sequenced for a study of T cells after yellow fever vaccination. MiXCR, run by TCRdb on the 5' RACE reads, gives a single entry per CDR3 protein. The sample contains 150,000 to 200,000 distinct CDR3 sequences, approximately 11% of which appear only once. Study-wide points: It was the secondary response that reached its peak faster, day 5 versus 15, but it was weaker. In post-booster samples, most primary-vaccination clones reappeared (under 98% CD4, over 70% CD8).

V lost 1 base and J lost 6, with 10 bases in between. The CDR3 extends over 14 amino acids. From germline, CDR1 is LGHNA and CDR2 YSLEER. Notes on this clonotype: Its antigen is as yet unknown. A much more abundant neighbour one base away suggests this may be a read error.

The source material was CD8+ T cells sorted from PBMCs, sampled 15 days after the yellow fever booster vaccination. This sequence joins TRBV4-3 and TRBJ2-1; TRBD2 might be the D (5 bases). This clonotype was sampled from a young man who received the YFV17D yellow fever vaccine. CDR3 sequence: CASSQVGRGNEQFF. The CDR3 DNA is TGCGCCAGCAGCCAAGTCGGCCGGGGCAATGAGCAGTTCTTC.